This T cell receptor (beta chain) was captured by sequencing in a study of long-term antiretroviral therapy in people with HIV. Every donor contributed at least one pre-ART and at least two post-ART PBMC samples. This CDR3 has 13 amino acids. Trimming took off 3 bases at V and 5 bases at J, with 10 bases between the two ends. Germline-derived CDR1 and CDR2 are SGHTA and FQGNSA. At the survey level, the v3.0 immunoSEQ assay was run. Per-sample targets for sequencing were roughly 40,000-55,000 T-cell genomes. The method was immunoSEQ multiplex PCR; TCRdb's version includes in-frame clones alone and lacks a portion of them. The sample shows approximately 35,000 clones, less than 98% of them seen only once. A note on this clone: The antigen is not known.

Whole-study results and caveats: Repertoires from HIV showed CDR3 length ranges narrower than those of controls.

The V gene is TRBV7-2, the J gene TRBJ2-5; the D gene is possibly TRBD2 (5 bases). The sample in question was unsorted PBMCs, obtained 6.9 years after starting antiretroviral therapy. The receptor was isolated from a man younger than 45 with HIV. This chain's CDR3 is CASSFGVVETQYF. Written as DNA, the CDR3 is TGTGCCAGCAGCTTCGGGGTGGTGGAGACCCAGTACTTC.